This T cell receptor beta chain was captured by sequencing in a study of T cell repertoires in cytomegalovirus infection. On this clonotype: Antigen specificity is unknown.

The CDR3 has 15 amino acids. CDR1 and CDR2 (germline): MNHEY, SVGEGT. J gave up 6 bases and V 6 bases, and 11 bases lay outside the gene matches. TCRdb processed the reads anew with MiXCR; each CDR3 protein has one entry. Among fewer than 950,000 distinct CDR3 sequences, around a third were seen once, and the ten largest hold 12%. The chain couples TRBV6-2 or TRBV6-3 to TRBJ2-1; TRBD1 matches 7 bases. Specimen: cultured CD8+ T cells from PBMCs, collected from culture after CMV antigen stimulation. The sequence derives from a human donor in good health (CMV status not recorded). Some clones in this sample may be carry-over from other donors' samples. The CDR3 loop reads CASSRDSDWRNEQFF. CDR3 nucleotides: TGTGCCAGCAGCAGGGACAGCGATTGGCGCAATGAGCAGTTCTTC.